A single sample gave rise to the 24 T cell receptor beta chains below, sequenced in a study of T cell responses to AZD1222 COVID-19 vaccine. TCRdb keeps only in-frame clones here, not all; method: immunoSEQ multiplex PCR. This table has fewer than 110,000 clones, around 90% appearing once. Sequencing was performed on peripheral blood, taken on day 0 of AZD1222 vaccination. The receptors derive from an adult in good health.

This clone occurred once. V usage is TRBV11-1 and J usage is TRBJ1-1; D gene ambiguous. Germline CDR1 and CDR2: SGHAT and FQDESV (reference sequence). This CDR3 spans 13 amino acids. Trimming left V 1 base short and J 5 bases short, with 8 bases between. The CDR3 protein is CASSLVGKTEAFF. Written as DNA, the CDR3 is TGTGCCAGCAGCTTAGTAGGGAAAACTGAAGCTTTCTTT. Full variable domain (rest looked up from reference TRBV11-1 and TRBJ1-1): EAEVAQSPRYKITEKSQAVAFWCDPISGHATLYWYRQILGQGPELLVQFQDESVVDDSQLPKDRFSAERLKGVDSTLKIQPAELGDSAMYLCASSLVGKTEAFFGQGTRLTVV.

This clone was counted a single time. V is TRBV7-9 and J is TRBJ2-6, with D unresolved. CDR1 SEHNR and CDR2 FQNEAQ come from the germline V gene (reference sequence). This CDR3 has 15 residues. Trimming stripped 3 bases from V and 0 bases from J, with 6 bases between. The CDR3 region has the DNA TGTGCCAGCAGCTTTTGGCTCTCTGGGGCCAACGTCCTGACTTTC. Protein sequence: CASSFWLSGANVLTF.

The V call is TRBV9, the J call TRBJ2-5; 8 nucleotides match TRBD2. V shed 4 bases and J 9 bases; nucleotides not matched to a gene: 5. The germline CDR1 and CDR2 sequences are SGDLS and YYNGEE. CDR3 size: 12 residues. CDR3 bases: TGTGCCAGCAGCCCGGGGGGGGCGGCCCAGTACTTC. It encodes CASSPGGAAQYF.

The chain couples TRBV5-6 to TRBJ2-3; TRBD2 aligns across 10 bases. Losses at the gene ends were 1 base for V and 6 bases for J; bases not matched to a gene: 11. This CDR3 spans 17 amino acids. Germline lookup yields CDR1 SGHDT and CDR2 YYEEEE. CDR3: CASSLYSLAGVGDTQYF. The CDR3 nucleotides are TGTGCCAGCAGCTTGTATTCGCTAGCGGGAGTCGGGGATACGCAGTATTTT.

The chain combines TRBV28 with TRBJ2-7; a weak D match, TRBD1 (6 bases). CDR3 length: 13 residues. The V and J ends lost 4 bases and 4 bases respectively, with 11 bases between them. Germline V CDR1 and CDR2: MDHEN, SYDVKM. The CDR3 loop reads CASSSQGRYEQYF. CDR3 nucleotides: TGTGCCAGCAGTTCACAGGGTAGATACGAGCAGTACTTC. The full variable domain, completed using reference TRBV28 and TRBJ2-7, is DVKVTQSSRYLVKRTGEKVFLECVQDMDHENMFWYRQDPGLGLRLIYFSYDVKMKEKGDIPEGYSVSREKKERFSLILESASTNQTSMYLCASSSQGRYEQYFGPGTRLTVT.

CDR3: CASSDRDRGYTF. In nucleotides, the CDR3 is TGTGCCAGTAGTGACCGGGACAGGGGCTACACCTTC. The gene calls are TRBV19 and TRBJ1-2; 8 positions match TRBD1. V shed 5 bases, J shed 8 bases, and the junction held 4 bases outside the gene matches. Germline V gene lookup returns CDR1 LNHDA and CDR2 SQIVND (reference sequence). This CDR3 is built from 12 residues. The full variable domain, rest sourced from reference TRBV19 and TRBJ1-2, is DGGITQSPKYLFRKEGQNVTLSCEQNLNHDAMYWYRQDPGQGLRLIYYSQIVNDFQKGDIAEGYSVSREKKESFPLTVTSAQKNPTAFYLCASSDRDRGYTFGSGTRLTVV.

The rearrangement links TRBV27 to TRBJ2-3, with 11 bases that match TRBD2. Trimming cost V 6 bases and J 2 bases; bases outside gene matches: 7. Germline V gene data show CDR1 as MNHEY and CDR2 as SMNVEV (reference sequence). CDR3 length: 16 residues. CDR3 loop: CASSRIAGGPTDTQYF. DNA of the CDR3: TGTGCCAGCAGCCGAATAGCGGGAGGGCCCACAGATACGCAGTATTTT.

This chain connects TRBV9 to TRBJ1-4; D is undetermined. Looked up from germline, CDR1 is SGDLS and CDR2 is YYNGEE. The CDR3 is 16 residues long. The V and J ends lost 0 bases and 5 bases respectively, with 14 bases between them. CDR3 residues: CASSVAPGPGNEKLFF. In DNA form, the CDR3 reads TGTGCCAGCAGCGTAGCCCCTGGCCCGGGGAATGAAAAACTGTTTTTT.

The CDR3 DNA follows: TGTGCCAGCAGCTTGGGGGACCGACAGGGGGCTGTGAACACTGAAGCTTTCTTT. This sequence encodes CASSLGDRQGAVNTEAFF. The V and J genes are TRBV5-4 and TRBJ1-1; 10 bases agree with TRBD1. V trimming: 0 bases; J trimming: 0 bases; junction bases outside the gene matches: 8. CDR1 is SGHNT, CDR2 YYREEE, per germline (reference sequence). The CDR3 runs 18 residues.

The chain links TRBV15 to TRBJ1-4; D remains unclear. This CDR3 is 14 amino acids long. Trimming removed 4 bases at V and 3 bases at J, with 9 bases between. Germline V gene sequence: CDR1 LNHNV, CDR2 YYDKDF (reference sequence). The CDR3 bases are TGTGCCACCAGCACCTGGGGTTCTAATGAAAAACTGTTTTTT. Amino acid sequence: CATSTWGSNEKLFF.

The chain combines TRBV28 with TRBJ1-2; 11 nucleotides match TRBD1. CDR3 length: 15 amino acids. Germline V gene lookup returns CDR1 MDHEN and CDR2 SYDVKM. J was trimmed by 0 bases and V by 6 bases; bases with no gene match: 3. The CDR3 loop reads CASRGQGATNYGYTF. In DNA, the CDR3 is TGTGCCAGCAGAGGACAGGGGGCCACTAACTATGGCTACACCTTC.

J is TRBJ1-4 and V is TRBV27, with D unclear. The ends were cut back, 6 bases at V and 12 bases at J, with 17 bases in the middle. The CDR3 is made up of 13 amino acids. Germline loops: CDR1 MNHEY, CDR2 SMNVEV (reference sequence). The CDR3 loop is CASSSLGREELFF. CDR3 nucleotide sequence: TGTGCCAGCAGCTCCCTTGGGCGGGAGGAACTGTTTTTT.

The chain is built from TRBV21-1 and TRBJ2-1; the table gives TRBD1 as D, unverified against the DNA. TRBV21-1 counts as a pseudogene. The CDR3 totals 17 residues. CDR3 in amino acids: CASSKGAGTESYNEQFF. The DNA of the CDR3 is TGTGCCAGCAGCAAAGGGGCGGGGACAGAGTCCTACAATGAGCAGTTCTTC.

V usage is TRBV15 and J usage is TRBJ2-1; 8 positions agree with TRBD2. Trimming at V came to 0 bases and at J to 3 bases, leaving 7 bases not matched to a gene. Looked up from germline, CDR1 is LNHNV and CDR2 is YYDKDF (reference sequence). This CDR3 spans 17 amino acids. The CDR3 DNA reads as TGTGCCACCAGCAGAGACGATGGGACTAGACGCTACAATGAGCAGTTCTTC. Translation: CATSRDDGTRRYNEQFF. Variable domain in full (rest from reference TRBV15 and TRBJ2-1): DAMVIQNPRYQVTQFGKPVTLSCSQTLNHNVMYWYQQKSSQAPKLLFHYYDKDFNNEADTPDNFQSRRPNTSFCFLDIRSPGLGDTAMYLCATSRDDGTRRYNEQFFGPGTRLTVL.

This clone was counted a single time. The gene calls are TRBV6-5 and TRBJ1-5; D is unresolved. Trimming took 5 bases from V and 3 from J, leaving 8 bases between them. The length of the CDR3 is 13 residues. Germline assignment: CDR1 MNHEY and CDR2 SVGAGI. The CDR3 DNA is TGTGCCAGCAGTAGGATGGACAATCAGCCCCAGCATTTT. Translated, it gives CASSRMDNQPQHF.

V and J are TRBV27 and TRBJ2-5, with 14 bases identical to TRBD2. Germline assignment: CDR1 MNHEY and CDR2 SMNVEV (reference sequence). This CDR3 spans 17 amino acids. Trimming took 4 bases from V and 4 from J; bases not matched to a gene: 8. The chain's CDR3 is CASSSRRGLAGVETQYF. CDR3 DNA sequence: TGTGCCAGCAGTTCCCGTAGGGGACTAGCGGGAGTAGAGACCCAGTACTTC.

V and J are TRBV11-3 and TRBJ2-7; 11 nucleotides line up with TRBD2. The junction had 5 bases not matched to a gene; V was cut back by 6 bases and J by 1 base. Germline lookup yields CDR1 SGHNT and CDR2 YENEEA. This CDR3 comprises 15 residues. The DNA of the CDR3 is TGTGCCAGCAGACCGGGACTAGCGGCGTCCTACGAGCAGTACTTC. It yields the protein CASRPGLAASYEQYF.

The chain has TRBV2 and TRBJ1-2; D not resolved. The CDR3 totals 15 residues. Looked up from germline, CDR1 is SNHLY and CDR2 is FYNNEI. Trimming shortened V by 1 base and J by 4 bases, and 13 bases separated the two germline ends. The CDR3 DNA reads TGTGCCAGCAGTGAAGGAATACAAAGGCCCTATGGCTACACCTTC. Amino acid sequence: CASSEGIQRPYGYTF.

V is TRBV6-6 and J is TRBJ1-2; weak D call: TRBD1 (6 bases). This CDR3 contains 12 residues. The V end lost 7 bases, the J end lost 8 bases, and 14 bases lay between the germline ends. Germline assignment: CDR1 MNHNY and CDR2 SVGAGI (reference sequence). The CDR3 region has the DNA TGTGCCAGCACCCCACAGGGTGCGGGCTACACCTTC. Its protein product is CASTPQGAGYTF.

The rearrangement links TRBV7-2 to TRBJ1-2; possible D gene TRBD1, 5 bases. This CDR3 is 15 amino acids long. V was clipped by 1 base and J by 4 bases, with 13 bases between them. Per the germline V gene, CDR1 is SGHTA and CDR2 is FQGNSA. CDR3 DNA: TGTGCCAGCAGCTTAGGCAGGGCACAGGTCTATGGCTACACCTTC. Translation gives CASSLGRAQVYGYTF. Combining the CDR3 with reference TRBV7-2 and TRBJ1-2 gives the whole variable domain GAGVSQSPSNKVTEKGKDVELRCDPISGHTALYWYRQSLGQGLEFLIYFQGNSAPDKSGLPSDRFSAERTGGSVSTLTIQRTQQEDSAVYLCASSLGRAQVYGYTFGSGTRLTVV.

The chain joins TRBV29-1 to TRBJ2-5; D unresolved. Germline V lookup: CDR1 SQVTM, CDR2 ANQGSEA. The V end lost 5 bases, the J end lost 3 bases, and 7 bases lay between the germline ends. This CDR3 is built from 11 residues. DNA of the CDR3: TGCAGCGTTATCAAGGAAGAGACCCAGTACTTC. It is translated as CSVIKEETQYF. Full variable domain (missing parts from reference TRBV29-1 and TRBJ2-5): SAVISQKPSRDICQRGTSLTIQCQVDSQVTMMFWYRQQPGQSLTLIATANQGSEATYESGFVIDKFPISRPNLTFSTLTVSNMSPEDSSIYLCSVIKEETQYFGPGTRLLVL.

This chain uses TRBV4-1 with TRBJ1-2, with D uncertain. The length of the CDR3 is 14 residues. CDR1 is MGHRA and CDR2 is YSYEKL in the germline V gene. V lost 1 base, J lost 5 bases, and 11 bases lay in between. CDR3 loop: CASSQGTEAYGYTF. The CDR3 DNA is TGCGCCAGCAGCCAAGGTACTGAAGCGTATGGCTACACCTTC.

V gene TRBV19 combines with J gene TRBJ2-3, with D possibly matching TRBD1 (6 bases). Germline V lookup: CDR1 LNHDA, CDR2 SQIVND (reference sequence). Trimming took 1 base from V and 6 from J, leaving 11 bases between them. This CDR3 has 14 amino acids. The CDR3 bases are TGTGCCAGTAGTATAGCCAGGGGCATGGATACGCAGTATTTT. Translated, it gives CASSIARGMDTQYF. The entire variable domain, with the rest obtained from reference TRBV19 and TRBJ2-3, is as follows: DGGITQSPKYLFRKEGQNVTLSCEQNLNHDAMYWYRQDPGQGLRLIYYSQIVNDFQKGDIAEGYSVSREKKESFPLTVTSAQKNPTAFYLCASSIARGMDTQYFGPGTRLTVL.

This clone turned up a few times. The chain uses TRBV7-9 and TRBJ1-3; D gene unclear. With 4 bases removed from V and 0 bases from J, the gap between germline ends came to 10 bases. Germline V gene lookup returns CDR1 SEHNR and CDR2 FQNEAQ (reference sequence). The CDR3 length is 15 residues. The CDR3 nucleotides read TGTGCCAGCAGCTCAGCCAGGCACTCTGGAAACACCATATATTTT. This encodes CASSSARHSGNTIYF.